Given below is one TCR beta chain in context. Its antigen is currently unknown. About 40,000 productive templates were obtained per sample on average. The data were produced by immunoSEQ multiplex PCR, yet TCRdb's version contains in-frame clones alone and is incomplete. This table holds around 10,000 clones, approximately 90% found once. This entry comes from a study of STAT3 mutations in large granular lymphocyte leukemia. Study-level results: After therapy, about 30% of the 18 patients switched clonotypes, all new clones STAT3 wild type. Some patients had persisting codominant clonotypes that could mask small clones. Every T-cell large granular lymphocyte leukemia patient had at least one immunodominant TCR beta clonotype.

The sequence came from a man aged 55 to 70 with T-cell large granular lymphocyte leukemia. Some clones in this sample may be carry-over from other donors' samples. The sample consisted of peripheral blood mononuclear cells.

The CDR3 nucleotides are TGCGCCACCGGACTAGCGGGATTCCACGAGCAGTACTTC. Its translation: CATGLAGFHEQYF. The V call is TRBV10-2, the J call TRBJ2-7; 12 bases fit TRBD2. The CDR3 is made up of 13 amino acids. V gave up 10 bases and J gave up 5 bases; unmatched junction bases: 6. CDR1 WSHSY and CDR2 SAAADI come from the germline V gene.